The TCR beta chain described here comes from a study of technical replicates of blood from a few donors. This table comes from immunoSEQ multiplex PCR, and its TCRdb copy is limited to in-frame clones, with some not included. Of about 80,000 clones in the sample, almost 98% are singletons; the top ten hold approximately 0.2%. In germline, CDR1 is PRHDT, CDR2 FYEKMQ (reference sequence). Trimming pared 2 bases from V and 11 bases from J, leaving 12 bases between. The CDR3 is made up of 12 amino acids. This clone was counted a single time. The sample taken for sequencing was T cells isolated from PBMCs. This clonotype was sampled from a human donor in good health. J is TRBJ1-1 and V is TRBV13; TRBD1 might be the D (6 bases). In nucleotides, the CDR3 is TGTGCCAGCAGCTTACATCGGGGACACGCTTTCTTT. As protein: CASSLHRGHAFF.